Below, 24 T cell receptor beta chains from the same sample are listed, as sequenced in a study of cytomegalovirus exposure and HLA in healthy donors. Amplification used 60 Vbeta primers and 13 Jbeta primers. Data came from immunoSEQ multiplex PCR; TCRdb stores just in-frame clones and leaves some out. The sample holds over 150,000 clones; 70% to 80% are singletons and the top ten take about 8.3%. Specimen: PBMCs. These receptors all stem from a man aged 25 to 40 in good health and CMV-seropositive.

The gene calls are TRBV19 and TRBJ1-3; 8 bases agree with TRBD1. V was clipped by 6 bases and J by 3 bases; unmatched bases: 7. The CDR3 is 15 amino acids. In germline, CDR1 is LNHDA, CDR2 SQIVND (reference sequence). CDR3 DNA sequence: TGTGCCAGTAGCAGAAAGACAGGGGATGGAAACACCATATATTTT. Residues: CASSRKTGDGNTIYF.

The CDR3 nucleotides read TGTGCCTGGAGTGTAACGGGAGGCTATGGCTACACCTTC. This codes for CAWSVTGGYGYTF. The V call is TRBV30, the J call TRBJ1-2; D call uncertain. V lost 0 bases and J lost 4, with 9 bases in between. Per the germline V gene, CDR1 is GTSNPN and CDR2 is SVGIG (reference sequence). The CDR3 has 13 amino acids.

This clone appeared a few times. The V gene is TRBV10-1, the J gene TRBJ1-5; the match to TRBD1 covers 10 bases. Germline V CDR1 and CDR2: WNHNN, SYGVQD (reference sequence). Trimming removed 9 bases from V and 6 bases from J; junction bases left unmatched: 11. The length of the CDR3 is 15 residues. CDR3 DNA sequence: TGCGCCAGTTTTCCGGACAGGGGGTGGTGTCAGCCCCAGCATTTT. Translated, it gives CASFPDRGWCQPQHF.

The rearrangement joins TRBV2 to TRBJ2-7, with D possibly TRBD2 on 6 matching bases. The germline gives CDR1 SNHLY, CDR2 FYNNEI. This CDR3 contains 16 residues. The V end lost 6 bases, the J end lost 0 bases, and 18 bases lay between the germline ends. CDR3 loop: CASRGGRSGSSYEQYF. As DNA, the CDR3 is TGTGCCAGCAGGGGGGGACGATCGGGGAGCTCCTACGAGCAGTACTTC.

A remark on this clone: One end of the junction is discordant with germline, which a read error may explain. The chain combines TRBV5-1 with TRBJ2-1; the match to TRBD1 covers 10 bases. The CDR3 spans 15 residues. CDR1 and CDR2 (germline): SGHRS, YFSETQ. CDR3 DNA sequence: TGCGCCAGCAGATTGGACAGGGGGTCCTACAATGAGCAGTTCTTC. This codes for CASRLDRGSYNEQFF.

The rearrangement joins TRBV6-1 to TRBJ2-7; 8 bases align to TRBD1. In germline, CDR1 is MNHNS, CDR2 SASEGT. The CDR3 extends over 14 amino acids. Trimming took 4 bases from V and 2 from J; bases not matched to a gene: 4. Here the CDR3 reads CASSGDRIPYEQYF. CDR3 nucleotides: TGTGCCAGCAGTGGGGACAGGATCCCCTACGAGCAGTACTTC.

CDR3 residues: CASSRGGSYNSPLHF. CDR3 in DNA: TGTGCCAGCAGCCGCGGGGGCTCCTATAATTCACCCCTCCACTTT. This sequence joins TRBV7-2 and TRBJ1-6, with D possibly TRBD1 on 5 matching bases. This CDR3 spans 15 amino acids. Germline V gene data show CDR1 as SGHTA and CDR2 as FQGNSA. V lost 5 bases to trimming and J lost 0 bases, with 8 bases between them.

The chain carries TRBV5-1 and TRBJ2-1; possibly TRBD2 for D (7 bases). From germline, CDR1 is SGHRS and CDR2 YFSETQ. CDR3 size: 14 residues. The germline V and J ends were trimmed by 0 bases and 6 bases, with 10 bases remaining between them. CDR3 bases: TGCGCCAGCAGCTTGGAGGGGGGGAGCAATGAGCAGTTCTTC. As protein: CASSLEGGSNEQFF.

This chain connects TRBV11-2 to TRBJ2-4; tentatively, D is TRBD2 (5 bases). CDR1 SGHAT and CDR2 FQNNGV come from the germline V gene. With 4 bases removed from V and 5 bases from J, the gap between germline ends came to 15 bases. The CDR3 has 15 amino acids. CDR3 nucleotide sequence: TGTGCCAGCAGCTCCGCTGGAGGCGAACAAAACATTCAGTACTTC. It is translated as CASSSAGGEQNIQYF.

The genes are TRBV29-1 and TRBJ2-1; 12 nucleotides align to TRBD1. This CDR3 is built from 14 residues. V trimming: 7 bases; J trimming: 6 bases; junction bases outside the gene matches: 7. Per the germline V gene, CDR1 is SQVTM and CDR2 is ANQGSEA. CDR3 amino acids: CSAGGTGGSNEQFF. Here the CDR3 DNA reads TGCAGCGCTGGGGGGACAGGGGGCTCCAATGAGCAGTTCTTC.

The CDR3 coding sequence is TGTGCCAGCAGCTTTGGACAGGGTGGAGGCCAGCCCCAGCATTTT. It specifies CASSFGQGGGQPQHF. This chain joins TRBV5-6 and TRBJ1-5; 8 bases match TRBD1. This CDR3 is 15 amino acids long. In germline, CDR1 is SGHDT, CDR2 YYEEEE. V was pared by 2 bases and J by 7 bases, with 8 bases of the junction left unmatched.

V gene TRBV2 combines with J gene TRBJ2-5; TRBD1 is a possible D gene (6 bases). This CDR3 contains 14 residues. CDR1 and CDR2 from the germline V gene are SNHLY and FYNNEI. Trimming took off 7 bases at V and 5 bases at J, with 17 bases between the two ends. DNA for the CDR3: TGTGCCAGCATAGGGGACATCCAAGGGGAGACCCAGTACTTC. Residues: CASIGDIQGETQYF.

The sample holds one count of this clone. V is TRBV7-9 and J is TRBJ1-1, with 11 bases fitting TRBD1. Germline loops: CDR1 SEHNR, CDR2 FQNEAQ (reference sequence). Trimming removed 5 bases from V and 1 base from J; junction bases left unmatched: 6. The CDR3 is 16 amino acids. CDR3 amino acids: CASSPRTGGGNTEAFF. In DNA, the CDR3 is TGTGCCAGCAGCCCTCGGACAGGGGGCGGGAACACTGAAGCTTTCTTT. Variable domain in full (rest from reference TRBV7-9 and TRBJ1-1): DTGVSQNPRHKITKRGQNVTFRCDPISEHNRLYWYRQTLGQGPEFLTYFQNEAQLEKSRLLSDRFSAERPKGSFSTLEIQRTEQGDSAMYLCASSPRTGGGNTEAFFGQGTRLTVV.

V is TRBV7-8 and J is TRBJ2-2; D might be TRBD2 (5 bases). In germline, CDR1 is SGHVS, CDR2 FQNEAQ. Trimming took off 0 bases at V and 4 bases at J, with 9 bases between the two ends. The CDR3 spans 15 residues. In DNA form, the CDR3 reads TGTGCCAGCAGCTTAGCGGGAGCAGGCACCGGGGAGCTGTTTTTT. Translating gives CASSLAGAGTGELFF.

V and J are TRBV21-1 and TRBJ1-2; the table's TRBD1 call for D was not verified on the DNA. TRBV21-1 is described as a pseudogene. This CDR3 spans 14 amino acids. The CDR3 reads CASSKGQGNYGYTF. The CDR3 DNA sequence: TGTGCCAGCAGCAAGGGACAGGGGAACTATGGCTACACCTTC.

The genes are TRBV29-1 and TRBJ1-2, with 7 bases matching TRBD1. CDR1 and CDR2 from the germline V gene are SQVTM and ANQGSEA. The CDR3 runs to 13 residues. The CDR3 region has the DNA TGCAGTTGCGACAGGGCGAGTAACTATGGCTACACCTTC. Translated, it gives CSCDRASNYGYTF.

The chain recombines TRBV7-2 with TRBJ1-4; 7 nucleotides match TRBD1. Germline V gene data show CDR1 as SGHTA and CDR2 as FQGNSA. With V trimmed by 4 bases and J by 13 bases, 6 bases remained unmatched. The CDR3 spans 12 residues. This chain's CDR3 is CASSSFDRVLFF. CDR3 DNA sequence: TGTGCCAGCAGCTCCTTCGACAGGGTACTGTTTTTT.

This chain connects TRBV7-9 to TRBJ1-1; D might be TRBD1 (6 bases). Looked up from germline, CDR1 is SEHNR and CDR2 is FQNEAQ (reference sequence). The CDR3 runs to 14 residues. Deletions cut 3 bases from V and 4 bases from J, with 12 bases between. CDR3: CASSFSRTATEAFF. The CDR3 DNA reads as TGTGCCAGCAGCTTCAGCCGGACAGCCACTGAAGCTTTCTTT.

In nucleotides, the CDR3 is TGTGCCATCAGTGATGGGGGGGGGAGCCAGCCCCAGCATTTT. It codes for CAISDGGGSQPQHF. J is TRBJ1-5 and V is TRBV10-3, with D possibly matching TRBD1 (5 bases). V lost 3 bases to trimming and J lost 7 bases, with 13 bases between them. The V gene's germline CDR1 is ENHRY and CDR2 SYGVKD. The CDR3 covers 14 residues.

This sequence joins TRBV5-1 and TRBJ2-3; 8 bases fit TRBD2. With V trimmed by 0 bases and J by 1 base, 4 bases remained unmatched. The CDR3 sequence is 16 residues long. The germline gives CDR1 SGHRS, CDR2 YFSETQ. In DNA, the CDR3 is TGCGCCAGCAGCTTGGTCGGTAGCGGGGGCACAGATACGCAGTATTTT. This codes for CASSLVGSGGTDTQYF.

This sequence joins TRBV30 and TRBJ2-3; TRBD2 matches 8 bases. CDR3 length: 16 amino acids. Trimming at V came to 7 bases and at J to 3 bases, leaving 15 bases not matched to a gene. Germline CDR1 is GTSNPN and CDR2 is SVGIG (reference sequence). In nucleotides, the CDR3 is TGTGCCTCCCCCAAGGGGCGGCCTAGCGGGACAGATACGCAGTATTTT. Translation: CASPKGRPSGTDTQYF.

The chain couples TRBV19 to TRBJ2-7; 11 nucleotides agree with TRBD2. The CDR3 sequence is 15 residues long. Germline V CDR1 and CDR2: LNHDA, SQIVND (reference sequence). Trimming at V came to 1 base and at J to 5 bases, leaving 4 bases not matched to a gene. The CDR3 DNA is TGTGCCAGTAGTATAGCTAGCGGGAGGTCCAACGAGCAGTACTTC. Translating it yields CASSIASGRSNEQYF.

This clone was seen a single time. The chain uses TRBV27 and TRBJ1-4; D remains unclear. Germline values: CDR1 MNHEY, CDR2 SMNVEV (reference sequence). The V and J ends lost 0 bases and 4 bases respectively, with 9 bases between them. There are 15 residues in the CDR3. The CDR3 here is CASSLSWGDNEKLFF. The CDR3 DNA follows: TGTGCCAGCAGTTTATCTTGGGGAGATAATGAAAAACTGTTTTTT. The full variable domain, in which reference TRBV27 and TRBJ1-4 provide the parts outside the CDR3, is EAQVTQNPRYLITVTGKKLTVTCSQNMNHEYMSWYRQDPGLGLRQIYYSMNVEVTDKGDVPEGYKVSRKEKRNFPLILESPSPNQTSLYFCASSLSWGDNEKLFFGSGTQLSVL.

This chain uses TRBV10-2 with TRBJ1-3, with TRBD1 matching 7 bases. J gave up 4 bases and V 7 bases, and 7 bases lay outside the gene matches. Germline loops: CDR1 WSHSY, CDR2 SAAADI. The CDR3 totals 14 residues. The CDR3 here is CASKRTGSGNTIYF. CDR3 DNA sequence: TGCGCCAGCAAGAGGACAGGATCCGGAAACACCATATATTTT.